The 4 T cell receptor beta chains reported below all come from one sample, sequenced in a study of CD8 T cells in ankylosing spondylitis. TCRdb re-called the 5' RACE reads with MiXCR, one entry per CDR3 protein. The sample contains approximately 45,000 distinct CDR3 sequences, under 5% of which appear only once. The sequenced sample was blood, either unsorted or a sorted T cell fraction (not recorded which). Receptor source: a female donor with ankylosing spondylitis or in good health (not recorded which).

At least ten counts were recorded for this clonotype. The rearrangement uses TRBV9 and TRBJ2-2; a possible D gene is TRBD2 (6 bases). CDR1 is SGDLS, CDR2 YYNGEE, per germline. The V gene lost 4 bases and the J gene lost 7 bases, with 20 bases spanning the gap. This CDR3 spans 16 amino acids. The CDR3 coding sequence is TGTGCCAGCAGCCCTAGGGCGGGGCTTCTGGACGGGGAGCTGTTTTTT. Translation gives CASSPRAGLLDGELFF. Using reference TRBV9 and TRBJ2-2 for the parts outside the CDR3, the full variable domain is DSGVTQTPKHLITATGQRVTLRCSPRSGDLSVYWYQQSLDQGLQFLIQYYNGEERAKGNILERFSAQQFPDLHSELNLSSLELGDSALYFCASSPRAGLLDGELFFGEGSRLTVL.

In this sample, this clonotype turned up many times. The rearrangement joins TRBV9 to TRBJ1-2; maybe TRBD1 (5 bases). The CDR3 contains 15 residues. From germline, CDR1 is SGDLS and CDR2 YYNGEE. V lost 4 bases, J lost 0 bases, and 13 bases lay in between. CDR3 sequence: CASSPSGGANYGYTF. CDR3 DNA sequence: TGTGCCAGCAGCCCTAGTGGAGGGGCTAACTATGGCTACACCTTC.

In this sample, this clonotype turned up many times. This sequence joins TRBV9 and TRBJ2-1; D call uncertain. Between the trimmed V and J ends, which lost 3 bases and 0 bases, there was a span of 10 bases. Germline V gene data show CDR1 as SGDLS and CDR2 as YYNGEE. The CDR3 is 15 residues long. In nucleotides, the CDR3 is TGTGCCAGCAGCGCCAGCCCTAGCTCCTACAATGAGCAGTTCTTC. As protein: CASSASPSSYNEQFF.

This clonotype was recorded at least ten times. The chain is built from TRBV9 and TRBJ2-3, with TRBD1 identical over 8 bases. Germline assignment: CDR1 SGDLS and CDR2 YYNGEE. The CDR3 extends over 16 amino acids. Trimming at V came to 2 bases and at J to 3 bases, leaving 8 bases not matched to a gene. CDR3 in amino acids: CASSVTAGGRTDTQYF. CDR3 nucleotide sequence: TGTGCCAGCAGCGTCACGGCAGGGGGCAGGACAGATACGCAGTATTTT.